This T cell receptor beta chain was profiled in a study of tumor-infiltrating lymphocytes in primary liver carcinoma. TCR beta cDNA was prepared out of roughly 450 ng total RNA by means of a constant-region primer. Amplification in three nested multiplex PCR rounds with slightly modified ARM-PCR gave rise to TCR beta libraries. The study ran its first two PCR rounds for approximately 10 cycles each, using TRBV1-TRBV30 forward primers and a C-beta reverse primer. MiXCR was run by TCRdb on the multiplex PCR reads, yielding one entry per CDR3 protein. The sample gives approximately 330,000 distinct CDR3 sequences, less than 75% of which show up once; about 6.5% is in the top ten. Study conclusions and caveats: For tumor-adjacent and tumor-blood pairs, overlap was less than that seen for tumor region pairs.

As concerns this clonotype: The antigen remains unidentified.

The V and J ends lost 6 bases and 6 bases respectively, with 14 bases between them. CDR1 MNHNS and CDR2 SASEGT come from the germline V gene. The CDR3 has 13 amino acids. The study extracted blood RNA from unsorted whole blood and also extracted germline DNA. Treatment-naive at the time, the patients had chronic HBV infection. The sample was peripheral blood. This chain joins TRBV6-1 and TRBJ1-1; possible D gene TRBD1, 6 bases. The TCR sequence derives from a man between 35 and 55 years old with primary liver carcinoma and hepatitis B virus infection. The CDR3 reads CASRGGGAPEAFF. The DNA for the CDR3 is TGTGCCAGCAGGGGAGGGGGGGCCCCTGAAGCTTTCTTT.